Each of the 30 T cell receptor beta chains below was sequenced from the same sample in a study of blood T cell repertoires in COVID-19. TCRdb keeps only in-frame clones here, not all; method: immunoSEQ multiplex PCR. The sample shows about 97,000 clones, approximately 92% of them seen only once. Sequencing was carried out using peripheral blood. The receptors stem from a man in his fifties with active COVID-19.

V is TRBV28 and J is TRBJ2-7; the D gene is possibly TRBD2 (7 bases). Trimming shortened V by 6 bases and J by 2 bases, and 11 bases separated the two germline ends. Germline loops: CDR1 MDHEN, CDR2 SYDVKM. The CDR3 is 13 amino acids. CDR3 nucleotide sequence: TGTGCCAGCAGGAAGGGGGGGACCTACGAGCAGTACTTC. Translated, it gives CASRKGGTYEQYF.

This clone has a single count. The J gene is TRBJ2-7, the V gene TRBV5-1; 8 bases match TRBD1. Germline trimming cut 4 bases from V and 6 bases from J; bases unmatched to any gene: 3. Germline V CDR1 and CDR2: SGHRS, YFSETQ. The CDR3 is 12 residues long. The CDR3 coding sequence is TGCGCCAGCAGCCGGACAGGGACCGAGCAGTACTTC. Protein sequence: CASSRTGTEQYF.

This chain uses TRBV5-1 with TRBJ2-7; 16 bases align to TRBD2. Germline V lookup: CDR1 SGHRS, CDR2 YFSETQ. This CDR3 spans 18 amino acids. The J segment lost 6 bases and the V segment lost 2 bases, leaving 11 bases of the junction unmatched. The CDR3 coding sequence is TGCGCCAGCAGCTTTCCGGGACTAGCGGGAGGGTCCCCCATCGAGCAGTACTTC. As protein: CASSFPGLAGGSPIEQYF.

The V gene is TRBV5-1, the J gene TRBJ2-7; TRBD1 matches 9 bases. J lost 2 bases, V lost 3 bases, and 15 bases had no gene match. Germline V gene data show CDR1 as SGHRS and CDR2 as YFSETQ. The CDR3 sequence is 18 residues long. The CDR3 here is CASSSWVLRDREPYEQYF. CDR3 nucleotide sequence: TGCGCCAGCAGCTCCTGGGTTCTCCGGGACAGGGAACCCTACGAGCAGTACTTC.

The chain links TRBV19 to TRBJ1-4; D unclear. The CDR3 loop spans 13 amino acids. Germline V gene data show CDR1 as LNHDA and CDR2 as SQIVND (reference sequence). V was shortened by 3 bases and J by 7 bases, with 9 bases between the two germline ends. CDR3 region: CASSIRRAEKLFF. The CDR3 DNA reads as TGTGCCAGTAGTATCCGGAGGGCTGAAAAACTGTTTTTT.

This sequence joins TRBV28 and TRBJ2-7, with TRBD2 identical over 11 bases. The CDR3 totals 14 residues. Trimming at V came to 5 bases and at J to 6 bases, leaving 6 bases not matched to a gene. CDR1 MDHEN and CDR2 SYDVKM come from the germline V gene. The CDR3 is CASSPTSGSFEQYF. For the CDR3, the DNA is TGTGCCAGCAGTCCCACTAGCGGGAGTTTCGAGCAGTACTTC.

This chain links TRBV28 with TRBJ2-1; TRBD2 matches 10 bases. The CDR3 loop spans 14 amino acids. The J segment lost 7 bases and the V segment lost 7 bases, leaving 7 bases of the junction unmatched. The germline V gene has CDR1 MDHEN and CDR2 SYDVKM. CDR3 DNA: TGTGCCAGCACCACTAGCGGGATAGGTAATGAGCAGTTCTTC. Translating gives CASTTSGIGNEQFF.

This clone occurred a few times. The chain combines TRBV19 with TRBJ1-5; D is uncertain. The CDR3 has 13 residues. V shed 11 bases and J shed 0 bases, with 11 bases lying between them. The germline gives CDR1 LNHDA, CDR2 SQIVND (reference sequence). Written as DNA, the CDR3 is TGTGCCGCGTCAACAGATAGCAATCAGCCCCAGCATTTT. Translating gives CAASTDSNQPQHF.

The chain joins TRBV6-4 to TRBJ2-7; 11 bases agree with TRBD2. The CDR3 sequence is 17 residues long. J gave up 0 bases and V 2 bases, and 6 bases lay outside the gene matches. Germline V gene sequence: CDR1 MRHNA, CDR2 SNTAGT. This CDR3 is CASSDDPGLAASYEQYF. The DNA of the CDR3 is TGTGCCAGCAGTGACGACCCGGGACTAGCGGCCTCCTACGAGCAGTACTTC.

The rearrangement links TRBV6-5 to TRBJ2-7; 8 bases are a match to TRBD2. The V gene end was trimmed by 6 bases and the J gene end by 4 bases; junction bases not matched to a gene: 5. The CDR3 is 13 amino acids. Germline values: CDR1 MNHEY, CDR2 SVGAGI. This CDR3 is CASRAAGGYEQYF. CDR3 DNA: TGTGCCAGCAGAGCCGCGGGGGGTTACGAGCAGTACTTC.

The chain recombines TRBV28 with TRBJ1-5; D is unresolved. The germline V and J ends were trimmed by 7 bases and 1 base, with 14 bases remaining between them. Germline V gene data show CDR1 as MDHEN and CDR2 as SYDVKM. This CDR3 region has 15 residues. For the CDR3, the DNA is TGTGCCAGCATATCCGGGGTGGCGAGCAATCAGCCCCAGCATTTT. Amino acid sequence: CASISGVASNQPQHF.

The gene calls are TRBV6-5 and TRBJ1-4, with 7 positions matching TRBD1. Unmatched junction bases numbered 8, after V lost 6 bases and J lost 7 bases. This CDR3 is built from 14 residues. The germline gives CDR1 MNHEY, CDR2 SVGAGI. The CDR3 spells CASSPTGVGEKLFF. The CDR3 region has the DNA TGTGCCAGCAGCCCCACAGGGGTTGGTGAAAAACTGTTTTTT.

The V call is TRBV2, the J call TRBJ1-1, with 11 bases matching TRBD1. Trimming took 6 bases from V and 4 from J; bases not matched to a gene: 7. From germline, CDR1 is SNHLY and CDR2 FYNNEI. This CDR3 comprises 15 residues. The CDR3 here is CASRTGTGGGTEAFF. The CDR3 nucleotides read TGTGCCAGCAGAACCGGGACAGGGGGTGGCACTGAAGCTTTCTTT.

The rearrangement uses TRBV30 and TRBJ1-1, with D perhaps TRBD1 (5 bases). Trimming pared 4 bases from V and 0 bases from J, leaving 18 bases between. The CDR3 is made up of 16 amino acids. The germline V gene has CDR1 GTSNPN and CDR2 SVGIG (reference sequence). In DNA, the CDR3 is TGTGCCTGGACGGGGGTGTCAGTCAGAATGAACACTGAAGCTTTCTTT. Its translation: CAWTGVSVRMNTEAFF.

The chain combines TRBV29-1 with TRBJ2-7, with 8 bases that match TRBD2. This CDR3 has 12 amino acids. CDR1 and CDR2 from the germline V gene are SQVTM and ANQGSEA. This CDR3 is CSGVAGPYEQYF. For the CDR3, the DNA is TGCAGTGGAGTAGCGGGACCCTACGAGCAGTACTTC.

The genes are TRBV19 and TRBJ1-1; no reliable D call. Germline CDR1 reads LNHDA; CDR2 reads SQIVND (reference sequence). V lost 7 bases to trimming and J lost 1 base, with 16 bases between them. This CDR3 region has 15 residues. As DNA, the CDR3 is TGTGCCAGTATCCCAGCACTACAAGGGAACACTGAAGCTTTCTTT. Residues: CASIPALQGNTEAFF. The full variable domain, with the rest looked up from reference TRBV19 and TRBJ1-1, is DGGITQSPKYLFRKEGQNVTLSCEQNLNHDAMYWYRQDPGQGLRLIYYSQIVNDFQKGDIAEGYSVSREKKESFPLTVTSAQKNPTAFYLCASIPALQGNTEAFFGQGTRLTVV.

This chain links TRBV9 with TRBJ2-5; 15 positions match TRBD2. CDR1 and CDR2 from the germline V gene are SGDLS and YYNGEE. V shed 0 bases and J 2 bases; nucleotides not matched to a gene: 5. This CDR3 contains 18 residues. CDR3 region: CASSVESGTSGRQETQYF. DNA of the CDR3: TGTGCCAGCAGCGTAGAATCAGGGACTAGCGGGAGGCAAGAGACCCAGTACTTC.

The CDR3 protein is CAWVEGLASTGELFF. CDR3 in DNA: TGTGCCTGGGTAGAGGGACTAGCGAGCACCGGGGAGCTGTTTTTT. The V gene is TRBV30, the J gene TRBJ2-2, with 10 bases matching TRBD2. The V gene end was trimmed by 5 bases and the J gene end by 4 bases; junction bases not matched to a gene: 7. This CDR3 region has 15 residues. Germline V CDR1 and CDR2: GTSNPN, SVGIG (reference sequence).

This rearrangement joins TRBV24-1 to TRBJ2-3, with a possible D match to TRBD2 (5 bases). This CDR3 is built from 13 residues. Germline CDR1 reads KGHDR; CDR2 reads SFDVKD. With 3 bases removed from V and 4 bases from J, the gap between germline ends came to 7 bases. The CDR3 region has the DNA TGTGCCACCAGTGATGGCGGGTCAGATACGCAGTATTTT. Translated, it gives CATSDGGSDTQYF.

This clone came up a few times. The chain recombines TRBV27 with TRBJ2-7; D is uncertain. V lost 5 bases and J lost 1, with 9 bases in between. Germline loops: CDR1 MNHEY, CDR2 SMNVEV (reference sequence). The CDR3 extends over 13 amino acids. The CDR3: CASSPLRSYEQYF. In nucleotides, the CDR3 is TGTGCCAGCAGTCCGCTACGTTCCTACGAGCAGTACTTC.

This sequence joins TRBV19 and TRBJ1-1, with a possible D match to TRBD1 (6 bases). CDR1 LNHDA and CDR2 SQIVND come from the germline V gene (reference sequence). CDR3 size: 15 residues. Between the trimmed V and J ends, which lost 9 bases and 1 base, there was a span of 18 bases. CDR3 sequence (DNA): TGTGCCAGCCAGTGGAGTGGGGGCAGGAACACTGAAGCTTTCTTT. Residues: CASQWSGGRNTEAFF.

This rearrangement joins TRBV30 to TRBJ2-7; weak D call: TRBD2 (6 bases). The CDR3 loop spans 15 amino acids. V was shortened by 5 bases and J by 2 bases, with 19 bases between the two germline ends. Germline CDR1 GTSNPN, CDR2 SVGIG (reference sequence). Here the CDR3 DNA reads TGTGCCTGGCGTCCAGTTAGCGGTTTTACCTACGAGCAGTACTTC. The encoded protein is CAWRPVSGFTYEQYF.

The CDR3 DNA reads as TGTGCCAGCAGTTCAAGCCCACCTGGAAACACCATATATTTT. Translated, it gives CASSSSPPGNTIYF. The chain recombines TRBV28 with TRBJ1-3; unclear D gene. Between the trimmed V and J ends, which lost 4 bases and 2 bases, there was a span of 9 bases. This CDR3 region has 14 residues. Germline CDR1 is MDHEN and CDR2 is SYDVKM.

Here the CDR3 reads CASSWSGSDTQYF. The CDR3 DNA sequence: TGTGCCAGCAGCTGGAGCGGGAGTGATACGCAGTATTTT. The chain has TRBV5-8 and TRBJ2-3, with 8 bases matching TRBD2. V was pared by 3 bases and J by 6 bases, with 3 bases of the junction left unmatched. CDR1 SGHTS and CDR2 YDEGEE come from the germline V gene. This CDR3 has 13 residues.

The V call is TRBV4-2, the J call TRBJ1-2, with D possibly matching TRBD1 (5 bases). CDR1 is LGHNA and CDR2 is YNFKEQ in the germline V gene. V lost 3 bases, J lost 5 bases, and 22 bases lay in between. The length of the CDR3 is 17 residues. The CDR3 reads CASSQGAGQGVRYGYTF. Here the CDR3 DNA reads TGTGCCAGCAGCCAGGGAGCGGGTCAGGGAGTTCGGTATGGCTACACCTTC.

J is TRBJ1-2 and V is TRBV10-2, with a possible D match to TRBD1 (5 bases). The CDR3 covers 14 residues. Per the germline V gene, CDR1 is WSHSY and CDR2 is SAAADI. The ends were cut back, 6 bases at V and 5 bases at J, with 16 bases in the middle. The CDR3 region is CASSAQGGPYGYTF. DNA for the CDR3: TGCGCCAGCAGCGCCCAGGGAGGACCTTATGGCTACACCTTC.

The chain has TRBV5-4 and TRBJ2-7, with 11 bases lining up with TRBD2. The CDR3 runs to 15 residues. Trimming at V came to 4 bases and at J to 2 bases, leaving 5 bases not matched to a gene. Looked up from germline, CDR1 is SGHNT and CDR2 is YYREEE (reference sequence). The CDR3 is CASSPLTSGTYEQYF. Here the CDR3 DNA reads TGTGCCAGCAGCCCCCTGACTAGCGGGACCTACGAGCAGTACTTC.

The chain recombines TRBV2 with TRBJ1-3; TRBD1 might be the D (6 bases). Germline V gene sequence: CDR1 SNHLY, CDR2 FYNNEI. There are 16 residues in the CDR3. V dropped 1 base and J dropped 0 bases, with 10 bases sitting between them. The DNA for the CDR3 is TGTGCCAGCAGTGAAGTGCGGGGGCCCTCTGGAAACACCATATATTTT. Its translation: CASSEVRGPSGNTIYF. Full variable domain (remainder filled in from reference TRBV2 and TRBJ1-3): EPEVTQTPSHQVTQMGQEVILRCVPISNHLYFYWYRQILGQKVEFLVSFYNNEISEKSEIFDDQFSVERPDGSNFTLKIRSTKLEDSAMYFCASSEVRGPSGNTIYFGEGSWLTVV.

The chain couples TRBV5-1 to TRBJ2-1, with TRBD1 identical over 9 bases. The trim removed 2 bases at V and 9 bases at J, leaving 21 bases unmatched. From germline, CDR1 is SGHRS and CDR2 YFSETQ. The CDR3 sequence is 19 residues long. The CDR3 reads CASSFGSGTGTGYKSEQFF. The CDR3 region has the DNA TGCGCCAGCAGCTTCGGTTCAGGGACTGGGACAGGGTACAAAAGTGAGCAGTTCTTC.

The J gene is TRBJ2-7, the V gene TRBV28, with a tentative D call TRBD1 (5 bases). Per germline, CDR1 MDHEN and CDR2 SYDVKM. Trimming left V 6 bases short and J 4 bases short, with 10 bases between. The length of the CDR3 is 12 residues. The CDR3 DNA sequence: TGTGCCAGCAGACCCCAGGGTTACGAGCAGTACTTC. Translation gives CASRPQGYEQYF.